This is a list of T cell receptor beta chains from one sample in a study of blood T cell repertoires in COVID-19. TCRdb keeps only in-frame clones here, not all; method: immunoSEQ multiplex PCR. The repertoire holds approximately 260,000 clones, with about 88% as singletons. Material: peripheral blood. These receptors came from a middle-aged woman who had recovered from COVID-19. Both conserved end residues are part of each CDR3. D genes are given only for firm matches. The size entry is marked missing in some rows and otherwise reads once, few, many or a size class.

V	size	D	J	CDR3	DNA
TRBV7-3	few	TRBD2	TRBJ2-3	CASSSGLAGGLRTDTQYF	TGTGCCAGCAGCTCCGGTCTAGCGGGGGGATTACGAACAGATACGCAGTATTTT
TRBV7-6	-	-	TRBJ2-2	CASSLGGLISGELFF	TGTGCCAGCAGCTTAGGAGGGTTAATCTCCGGGGAGCTGTTTTTT
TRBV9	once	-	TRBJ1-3	CASSVVAGGNTIYF	TGTGCCAGCAGCGTAGTTGCAGGGGGAAACACCATATATTTT
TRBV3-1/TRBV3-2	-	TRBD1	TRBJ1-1	CASSPGQVGEAFF	TGTGCCAGCAGCCCGGGACAGGTCGGAGAAGCTTTCTTT
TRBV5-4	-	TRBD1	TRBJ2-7	CASRDRGRSYEQYF	TGTGCCAGCAGAGACAGGGGGCGCTCCTACGAGCAGTACTTC
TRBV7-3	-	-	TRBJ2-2	CASSTANTGELFF	TGTGCCAGCAGCACTGCGAACACCGGGGAGCTGTTTTTT
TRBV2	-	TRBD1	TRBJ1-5	CASRIGTEHQPQHF	TGTGCCAGCAGAATCGGGACAGAGCACCAGCCCCAGCATTTT
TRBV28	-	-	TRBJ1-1	CASSFPYGVEAFF	TGTGCCAGCAGTTTCCCCTACGGGGTTGAAGCTTTCTTT
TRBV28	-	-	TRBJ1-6	CASSTGIPPLHF	TGTGCCAGCAGTACAGGGATTCCACCCCTCCACTTT
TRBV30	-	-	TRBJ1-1	CAWSSHGDTEAFF	TGTGCCTGGAGTTCACACGGGGACACTGAAGCTTTCTTT
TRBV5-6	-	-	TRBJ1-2	CASSLNKNYGYTF	TGTGCCAGCAGCTTGAACAAAAATTATGGCTACACCTTC
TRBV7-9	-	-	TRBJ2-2	CASSSSPVLFF	TGTGCCAGCAGCTCCTCTCCGGTGCTGTTTTTT
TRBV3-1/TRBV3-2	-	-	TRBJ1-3	CASSQGLQGLNTIYF	TGTGCCAGCAGCCAAGGATTACAGGGTTTAAACACCATATATTTT
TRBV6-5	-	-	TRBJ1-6	CASSWTGGNSPLHF	TGTGCCAGCAGCTGGACCGGGGGGAATTCACCCCTCCACTTT
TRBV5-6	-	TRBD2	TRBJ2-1	CASSLRTSGYNEQFF	TGTGCCAGCAGCTTGCGTACTAGCGGATACAATGAGCAGTTCTTC
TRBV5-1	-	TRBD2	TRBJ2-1	CASSFGRRTSGNNEQFF	TGCGCCAGCAGCTTTGGTCGCCGGACTAGCGGAAACAATGAGCAGTTCTTC
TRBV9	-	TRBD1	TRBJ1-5	CASSVEGTGSQPQHF	TGTGCCAGCAGCGTAGAGGGGACAGGGAGTCAGCCCCAGCATTTT
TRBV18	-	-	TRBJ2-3	CASSSTPGLTDTQYF	TGTGCCAGCTCATCCACCCCAGGTCTGACAGATACGCAGTATTTT
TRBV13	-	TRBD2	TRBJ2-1	CASSFETGTSGRGASYNEQFF	TGTGCCAGCAGCTTCGAGACCGGGACTAGCGGGAGAGGGGCGTCCTACAATGAGCAGTTCTTC
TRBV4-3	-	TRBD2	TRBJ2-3	CASSQDWGVLAGTSTDTQYF	TGCGCCAGCAGCCAAGATTGGGGGGTACTAGCGGGGACTAGCACAGATACGCAGTATTTT
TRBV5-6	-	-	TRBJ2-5	CASSFRAKETQYF	TGTGCCAGCAGCTTCAGGGCTAAAGAGACCCAGTACTTC
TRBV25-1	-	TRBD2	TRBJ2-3	CASSDIGTSGDTQYF	TGTGCCAGCAGTGACATCGGGACTAGCGGAGATACGCAGTATTTT
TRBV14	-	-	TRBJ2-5	CASSQGPGGVAETQYF	TGTGCCAGCAGCCAAGGCCCCGGGGGTGTTGCGGAGACCCAGTACTTC
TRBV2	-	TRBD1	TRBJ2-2	CASSDTNRGRQDGELFF	TGTGCCAGCAGCGATACCAACAGGGGGCGCCAGGACGGGGAGCTGTTTTTT
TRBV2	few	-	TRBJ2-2	CASSEELTGELFF	TGTGCCAGCAGTGAAGAGCTCACCGGGGAGCTGTTTTTT
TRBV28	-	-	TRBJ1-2	CASSLGFYGYTF	TGTGCCAGCAGTTTGGGCTTCTATGGCTACACCTTC
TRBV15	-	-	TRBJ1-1	CATQMFLNTEAFF	TGTGCCACCCAGATGTTCCTGAACACTGAAGCTTTCTTT
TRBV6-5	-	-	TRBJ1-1	CASRRSMNTEAFF	TGTGCCAGCAGACGATCTATGAACACTGAAGCTTTCTTT
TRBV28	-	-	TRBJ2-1	CASSTPGFSYNEQFF	TGTGCCAGCAGTACCCCAGGTTTCTCCTACAATGAGCAGTTCTTC
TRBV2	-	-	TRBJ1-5	CASSTGSNQPQHF	TGTGCCAGCTCCACCGGTAGCAATCAGCCCCAGCATTTT
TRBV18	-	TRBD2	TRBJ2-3	CASSPTSGAFLYDTQYF	TGTGCCAGCTCACCGACTAGCGGGGCCTTCCTCTATGATACGCAGTATTTT
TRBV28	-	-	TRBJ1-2	CASTSYWGYTF	TGTGCCAGCACTAGTTATTGGGGCTACACCTTC
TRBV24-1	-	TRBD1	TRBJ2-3	CATSVGTGTDTQYF	TGTGCCACCAGTGTTGGGACAGGCACAGATACGCAGTATTTT
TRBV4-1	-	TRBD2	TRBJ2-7	CASSQTSGAYYEQYF	TGCGCCAGCAGCCAAACTAGCGGGGCATACTACGAGCAGTACTTC
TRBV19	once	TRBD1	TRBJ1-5	CASTVQGPSKPQHF	TGTGCCAGTACCGTACAGGGGCCCAGTAAGCCCCAGCATTTT
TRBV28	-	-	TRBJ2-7	CATLDPQGSSYEQYF	TGTGCCACTTTGGACCCACAGGGAAGCTCCTACGAGCAGTACTTC
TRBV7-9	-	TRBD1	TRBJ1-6	CASSQGQGDSPLHF	TGTGCCAGCAGCCAGGGACAGGGAGATTCACCCCTCCACTTT
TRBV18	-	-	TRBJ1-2	CASSPLEGVYYGYTF	TGTGCCAGCTCACCTCTCGAGGGGGTTTACTATGGCTACACCTTC
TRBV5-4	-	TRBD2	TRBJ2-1	CASSYPGTRNEQFF	TGTGCCAGCAGCTACCCCGGGACTAGAAACGAGCAGTTCTTC
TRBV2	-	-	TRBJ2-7	CASSDNYEQYF	TGTGCCAGCAGTGACAACTACGAGCAGTACTTC